This TCR beta chain was obtained from a study of cytomegalovirus exposure and HLA in healthy donors. Study-wide points: Later analysis identified a missense DCLRE1C variant that was linked to TCR beta V- and J-gene trimming.

The germline CDR1 and CDR2 sequences are ENHRY and SYGVKD. This CDR3 has 12 residues. V shed 7 bases and J shed 1 base, with 7 bases lying between them. Points on this clone: The antigen is unknown.

It was with 60 Vbeta and 13 Jbeta primers that the PCR ran. Sequenced by immunoSEQ multiplex PCR; TCRdb stores in-frame clones only, minus some. The data contain 150,000 to 250,000 clones, 80% to 85% of them seen just once; the ten biggest clones take up around 6%. What was sequenced was PBMCs. The receptor was isolated from a woman aged 45-59 years in good health and CMV-seropositive. V and J are TRBV10-3 and TRBJ1-1, with D uncertain. CDR3 sequence (DNA): TGTGCCATCAAGAGGGAGAACACTGAAGCTTTCTTT. It is translated as CAIKRENTEAFF.